One sample yielded the 6 T cell receptor beta chains listed below, sequenced in a study of cytomegalovirus exposure and HLA in healthy donors (dated by TCRdb to about 2017). The protocol used for the library was the immunoSEQ multiplex PCR assay. A mixture of 60 forward primers for TCR Vbeta segments and 13 reverse primers for TCR Jbeta segments was used in the multiplex PCR. As stored in TCRdb, this immuneACCESS dataset retains in-frame rearrangements with V and J assigned. A fraction of the clones does not appear; measured against another copy, unresolved V genes explain less than half of the discrepancy, and the remainder lacks a known reason. Recorded for this sample are 140,000 to 150,000 clones; 70% to 80% of them occurred a single time. The leading ten clones occupy roughly 2% of the sample. The sequencing sample was made of PBMCs. The receptors shown here come from a woman aged 60 to 75 in good health and CMV-seropositive.

The V gene is TRBV6-1, the J gene TRBJ1-5; no clear D. Germline loops: CDR1 MNHNS, CDR2 SASEGT. The V gene lost 2 bases and the J gene lost 0 bases, with 14 bases spanning the gap. The CDR3 runs 17 residues. The CDR3 region is CASSELSVDYSNQPQHF. CDR3 in DNA: TGTGCCAGCAGTGAACTGTCAGTGGACTATAGCAATCAGCCCCAGCATTTT.

The chain has TRBV7-8 and TRBJ2-3; 8 bases match TRBD1. Germline lookup yields CDR1 SGHVS and CDR2 FQNEAQ. The V and J ends lost 6 bases and 3 bases, in that order; junction bases with no gene match: 8. The CDR3 runs to 15 residues. This CDR3 is CASSRQGKVTDTQYF. The CDR3 DNA reads TGTGCCAGCAGTCGACAGGGGAAGGTTACAGATACGCAGTATTTT. Based on the CDR3 plus reference TRBV7-8 and TRBJ2-3, the full variable domain is GAGVSQSPRYKVAKRGQDVALRCDPISGHVSLFWYQQALGQGPEFLTYFQNEAQLDKSGLPSDRFFAERPEGSVSTLKIQRTQQEDSAVYLCASSRQGKVTDTQYFGPGTRLTVL.

Here the CDR3 reads CASSLDVSSTDTQYF. CDR3 coding DNA: TGTGCCAGCAGCTTAGATGTCTCGAGCACAGATACGCAGTATTTT. The chain couples TRBV11-2 to TRBJ2-3; D is uncertain. This CDR3 is built from 15 residues. The germline V gene has CDR1 SGHAT and CDR2 FQNNGV. Between the trimmed V and J ends, which lost 0 bases and 0 bases, there was a span of 7 bases.

The chain employs TRBV5-4 and TRBJ2-3, with D possibly TRBD2 on 6 matching bases. The CDR3 runs to 16 residues. V dropped 4 bases and J dropped 0 bases, with 15 bases sitting between them. Per germline, CDR1 SGHNT and CDR2 YYREEE (reference sequence). The CDR3 DNA sequence: TGTGCCAGCAGCCCACAGACTAGAACTAGCACAGATACGCAGTATTTT. Translated: CASSPQTRTSTDTQYF.

Only one count was recorded for this clone. V is TRBV30 and J is TRBJ1-5; 8 bases agree with TRBD1. This CDR3 is 13 amino acids long. V shed 4 bases and J 6 bases; nucleotides not matched to a gene: 5. The V gene's germline CDR1 is GTSNPN and CDR2 SVGIG (reference sequence). For the CDR3, the DNA is TGTGCCTGGACCTTCGGACAGGGTCAGCCCCAGCATTTT. Protein sequence: CAWTFGQGQPQHF.

In DNA, the CDR3 is TGTGCCAGCAGCAAAATTCAGGGCAGGGTGGGTGTATCGGGCTCCTACGAGCAGTACTTC. Protein: CASSKIQGRVGVSGSYEQYF. The rearrangement links TRBV28 to TRBJ2-7, with a weak D call TRBD1 (5 bases). The germline V gene encodes CDR1 MDHEN and CDR2 SYDVKM. V was cut by 6 bases and J by 0 bases, with 30 bases left in between. There are 20 residues in the CDR3.